The next 3 T cell receptor beta chains were all read from a single sample in a study of CD8+ T cells in alopecia areata. Reverse transcribed after extraction, RNA yielded cDNA as the sequencing template. TCRdb keeps only in-frame clones here, not all; method: immunoSEQ multiplex PCR. The sample consists of approximately 200,000 clones, 45% to 65% of them appearing once. The sample's treatment: oral pan-JAK inhibitor, 5-10 mg twice daily. The material was CD4+ T cells sorted from blood, obtained at week 4, from a patient treated with tofacitinib. The receptors derive from a human donor with alopecia areata.

The J gene is TRBJ2-1, the V gene TRBV11-2, with 12 bases identical to TRBD2. This CDR3 contains 15 residues. Germline V CDR1 and CDR2: SGHAT, FQNNGV. V dropped 5 bases and J dropped 6; count of bases not matched to a gene: 5. The CDR3 sequence is CASSPTSGSGNEQFF. The DNA for the CDR3 is TGTGCCAGCAGCCCGACTAGCGGGAGCGGCAATGAGCAGTTCTTC.

A few counts support this clone. This chain links TRBV7-3 with TRBJ2-5; TRBD2 aligns across 7 bases. The CDR3 runs 14 residues. CDR1 is SGHTA and CDR2 is FQGTGA in the germline V gene. V lost 3 bases and J lost 9; bases outside the gene matches: 10. The CDR3 loop reads CASSLDGRNKAQYF. DNA for the CDR3: TGTGCCAGCAGCTTGGACGGGAGGAACAAGGCCCAGTACTTC.

The chain couples TRBV30 to TRBJ1-5, with no clear D. Germline lookup yields CDR1 GTSNPN and CDR2 SVGIG (reference sequence). There are 13 residues in the CDR3. The germline V and J ends were trimmed by 3 bases and 5 bases, with 11 bases remaining between them. This CDR3 reads CAWSPGGHQPQHF. CDR3 nucleotides: TGTGCCTGGAGCCCCGGCGGCCATCAGCCCCAGCATTTT.